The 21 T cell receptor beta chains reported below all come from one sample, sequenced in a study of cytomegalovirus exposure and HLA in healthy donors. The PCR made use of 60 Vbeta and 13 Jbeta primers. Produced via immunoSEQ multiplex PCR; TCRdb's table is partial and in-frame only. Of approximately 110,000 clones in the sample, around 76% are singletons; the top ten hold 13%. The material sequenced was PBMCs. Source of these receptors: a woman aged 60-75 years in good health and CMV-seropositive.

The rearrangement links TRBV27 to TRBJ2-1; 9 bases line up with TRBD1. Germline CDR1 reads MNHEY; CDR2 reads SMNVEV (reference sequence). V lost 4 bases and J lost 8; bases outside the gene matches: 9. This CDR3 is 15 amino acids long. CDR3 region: CASSSPLDRGDEQFF. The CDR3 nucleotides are TGTGCCAGCAGTTCCCCATTGGACAGGGGTGATGAGCAGTTCTTC.

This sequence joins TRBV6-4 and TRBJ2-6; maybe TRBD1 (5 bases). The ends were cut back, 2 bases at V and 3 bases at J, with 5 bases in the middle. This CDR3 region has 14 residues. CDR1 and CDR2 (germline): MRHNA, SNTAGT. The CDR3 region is CASSDQGGANVLTF. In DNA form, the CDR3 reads TGTGCCAGCAGTGACCAGGGTGGGGCCAACGTCCTGACTTTC.

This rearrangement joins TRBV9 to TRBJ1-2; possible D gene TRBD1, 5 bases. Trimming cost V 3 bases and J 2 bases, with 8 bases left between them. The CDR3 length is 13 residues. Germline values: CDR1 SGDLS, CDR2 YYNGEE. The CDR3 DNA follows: TGTGCCAGCAGCGAGACAGAAAACTATGGCTACACCTTC. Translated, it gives CASSETENYGYTF.

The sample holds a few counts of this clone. The CDR3 region is CATVRDSGSPLHF. The CDR3 bases are TGTGCCACCGTTCGGGACAGCGGTTCACCCCTCCACTTT. The V call is TRBV19, the J call TRBJ1-6, with TRBD1 matching 7 bases. The CDR3 is 13 amino acids. The V and J ends lost 10 bases and 9 bases, in that order; junction bases with no gene match: 9. Per germline, CDR1 LNHDA and CDR2 SQIVND (reference sequence).

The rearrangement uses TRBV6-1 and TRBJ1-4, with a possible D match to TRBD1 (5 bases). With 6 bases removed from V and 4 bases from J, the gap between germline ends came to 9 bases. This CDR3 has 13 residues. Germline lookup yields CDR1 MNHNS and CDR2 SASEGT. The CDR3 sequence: CASRGQGNEKLFF. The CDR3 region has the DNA TGTGCCAGCAGAGGGCAGGGTAATGAAAAACTGTTTTTT.

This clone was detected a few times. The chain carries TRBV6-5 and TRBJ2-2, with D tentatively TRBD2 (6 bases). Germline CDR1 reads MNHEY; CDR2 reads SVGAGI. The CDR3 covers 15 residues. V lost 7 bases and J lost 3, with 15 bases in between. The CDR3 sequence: CASTVGGLDTGELFF. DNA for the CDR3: TGTGCCAGCACCGTCGGAGGGCTGGACACCGGGGAGCTGTTTTTT.

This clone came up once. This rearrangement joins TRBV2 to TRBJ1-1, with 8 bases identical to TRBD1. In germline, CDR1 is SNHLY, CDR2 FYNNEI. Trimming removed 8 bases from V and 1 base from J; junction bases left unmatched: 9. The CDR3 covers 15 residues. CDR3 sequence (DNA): TGTGCCAGCGGAATGGCAGGGGGCGCGAACACTGAAGCTTTCTTT. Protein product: CASGMAGGANTEAFF.

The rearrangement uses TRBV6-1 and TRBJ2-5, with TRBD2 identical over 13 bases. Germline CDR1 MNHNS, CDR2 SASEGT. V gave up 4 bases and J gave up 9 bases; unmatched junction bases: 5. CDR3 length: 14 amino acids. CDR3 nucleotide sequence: TGTGCCAGCAGTGGTGGACTAGCGGGGGAGGCCCAGTACTTC. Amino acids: CASSGGLAGEAQYF.

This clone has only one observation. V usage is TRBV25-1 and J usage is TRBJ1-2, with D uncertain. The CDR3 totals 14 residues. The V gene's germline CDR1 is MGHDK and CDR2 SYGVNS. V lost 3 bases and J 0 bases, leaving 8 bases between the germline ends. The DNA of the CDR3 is TGTGCCAGCAGTGATTTTACAGCTAACTATGGCTACACCTTC. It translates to CASSDFTANYGYTF.

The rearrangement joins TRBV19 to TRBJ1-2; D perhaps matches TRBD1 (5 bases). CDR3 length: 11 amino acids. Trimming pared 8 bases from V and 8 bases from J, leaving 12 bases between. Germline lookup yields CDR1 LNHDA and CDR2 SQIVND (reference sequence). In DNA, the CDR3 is TGTGCCAGTCGGACACCAGCCGGCTACACCTTC. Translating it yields CASRTPAGYTF.

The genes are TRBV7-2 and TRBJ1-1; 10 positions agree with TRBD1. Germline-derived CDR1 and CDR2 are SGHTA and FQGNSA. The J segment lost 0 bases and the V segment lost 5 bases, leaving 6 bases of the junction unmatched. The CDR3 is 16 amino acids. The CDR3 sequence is CASSPRDRGMNTEAFF. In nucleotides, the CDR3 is TGTGCCAGCAGCCCCCGGGACAGGGGCATGAACACTGAAGCTTTCTTT.

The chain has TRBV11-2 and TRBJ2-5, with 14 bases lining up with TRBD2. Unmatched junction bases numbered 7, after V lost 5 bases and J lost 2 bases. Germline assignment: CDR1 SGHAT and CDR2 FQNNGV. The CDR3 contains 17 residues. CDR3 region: CASSPTRTSGGQETQYF. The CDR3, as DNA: TGTGCCAGCAGCCCCACCCGGACTAGCGGGGGGCAAGAGACCCAGTACTTC.

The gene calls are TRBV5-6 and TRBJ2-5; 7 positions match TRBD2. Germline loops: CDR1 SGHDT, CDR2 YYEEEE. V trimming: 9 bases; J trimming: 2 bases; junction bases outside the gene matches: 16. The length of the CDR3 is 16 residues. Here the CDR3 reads CATTDGGGGLQETQYF. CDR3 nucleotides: TGTGCCACGACCGATGGCGGGGGAGGCCTACAAGAGACCCAGTACTTC.

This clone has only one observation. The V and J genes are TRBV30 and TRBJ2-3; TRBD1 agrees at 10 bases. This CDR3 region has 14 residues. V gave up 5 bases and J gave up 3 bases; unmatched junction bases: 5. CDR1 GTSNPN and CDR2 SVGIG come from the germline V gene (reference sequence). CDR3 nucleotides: TGTGCCTGGGCTCCGGGACAGGGGACAGATACGCAGTATTTT. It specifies CAWAPGQGTDTQYF.

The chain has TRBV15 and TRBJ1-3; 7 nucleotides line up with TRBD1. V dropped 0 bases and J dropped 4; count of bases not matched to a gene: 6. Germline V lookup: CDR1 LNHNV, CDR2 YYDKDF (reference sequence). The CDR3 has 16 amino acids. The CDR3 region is CATSRDKGAGGNTIYF. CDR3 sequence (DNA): TGTGCCACCAGCAGAGATAAGGGGGCTGGAGGAAACACCATATATTTT.

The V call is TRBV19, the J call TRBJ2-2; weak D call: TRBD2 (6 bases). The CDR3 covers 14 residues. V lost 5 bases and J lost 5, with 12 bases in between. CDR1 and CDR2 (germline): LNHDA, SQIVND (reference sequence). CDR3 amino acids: CASSGGTTTGELFF. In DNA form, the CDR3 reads TGTGCCAGTAGTGGGGGGACGACGACCGGGGAGCTGTTTTTT.

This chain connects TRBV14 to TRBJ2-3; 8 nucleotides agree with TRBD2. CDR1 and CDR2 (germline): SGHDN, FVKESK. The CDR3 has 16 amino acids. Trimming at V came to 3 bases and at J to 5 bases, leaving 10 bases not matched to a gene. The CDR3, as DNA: TGTGCCAGCAGCCACAAGGCGGGACTAGTCTTAGATACGCAGTATTTT. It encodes CASSHKAGLVLDTQYF.

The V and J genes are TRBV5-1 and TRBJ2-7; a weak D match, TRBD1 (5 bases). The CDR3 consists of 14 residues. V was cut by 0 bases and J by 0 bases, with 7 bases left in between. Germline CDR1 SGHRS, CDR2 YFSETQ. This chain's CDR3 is CASSLAGSSYEQYF. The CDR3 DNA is TGCGCCAGCAGCTTGGCAGGGTCCTCCTACGAGCAGTACTTC.

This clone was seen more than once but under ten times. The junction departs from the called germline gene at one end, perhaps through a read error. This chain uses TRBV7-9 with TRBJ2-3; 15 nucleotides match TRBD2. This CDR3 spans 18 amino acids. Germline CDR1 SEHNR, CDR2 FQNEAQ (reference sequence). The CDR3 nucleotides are TGTTCCAGCAGCTTAGCGGGACTAGCGGGGGGATACACAGATACGCAGTATTTT. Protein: CSSSLAGLAGGYTDTQYF. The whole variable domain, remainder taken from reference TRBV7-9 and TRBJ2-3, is DTGVSQNPRHKITKRGQNVTFRCDPISEHNRLYWYRQTLGQGPEFLTYFQNEAQLEKSRLLSDRFSAERPKGSFSTLEIQRTEQGDSAMYLCSSSLAGLAGGYTDTQYFGPGTRLTVL.

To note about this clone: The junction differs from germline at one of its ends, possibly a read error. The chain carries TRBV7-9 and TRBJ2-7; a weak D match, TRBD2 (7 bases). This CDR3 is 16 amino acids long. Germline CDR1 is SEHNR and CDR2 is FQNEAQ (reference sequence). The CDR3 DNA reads TGTTCCAGCAGCTTTTTTGCGGGGGCCCCAGGCCACGAGCAGTACTTC. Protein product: CSSSFFAGAPGHEQYF.

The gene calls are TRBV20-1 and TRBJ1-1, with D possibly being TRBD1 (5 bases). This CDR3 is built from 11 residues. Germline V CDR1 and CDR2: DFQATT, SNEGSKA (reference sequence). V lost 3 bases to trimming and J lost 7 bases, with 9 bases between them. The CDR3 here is CSARGGDEAFF. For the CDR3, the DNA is TGCAGTGCTAGGGGGGGGGATGAAGCTTTCTTT.